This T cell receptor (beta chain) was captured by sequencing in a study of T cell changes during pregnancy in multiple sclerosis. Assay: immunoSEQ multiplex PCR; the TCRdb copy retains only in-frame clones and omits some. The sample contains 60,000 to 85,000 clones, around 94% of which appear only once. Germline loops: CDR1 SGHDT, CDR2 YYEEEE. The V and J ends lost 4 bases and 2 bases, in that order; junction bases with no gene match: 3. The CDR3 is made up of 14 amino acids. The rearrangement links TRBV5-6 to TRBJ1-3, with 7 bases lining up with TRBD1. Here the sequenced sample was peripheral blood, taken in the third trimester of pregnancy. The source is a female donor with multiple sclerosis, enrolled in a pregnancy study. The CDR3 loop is CASSPTGAGNTIYF. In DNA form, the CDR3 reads TGTGCCAGCAGCCCTACAGGGGCTGGAAACACCATATATTTT.